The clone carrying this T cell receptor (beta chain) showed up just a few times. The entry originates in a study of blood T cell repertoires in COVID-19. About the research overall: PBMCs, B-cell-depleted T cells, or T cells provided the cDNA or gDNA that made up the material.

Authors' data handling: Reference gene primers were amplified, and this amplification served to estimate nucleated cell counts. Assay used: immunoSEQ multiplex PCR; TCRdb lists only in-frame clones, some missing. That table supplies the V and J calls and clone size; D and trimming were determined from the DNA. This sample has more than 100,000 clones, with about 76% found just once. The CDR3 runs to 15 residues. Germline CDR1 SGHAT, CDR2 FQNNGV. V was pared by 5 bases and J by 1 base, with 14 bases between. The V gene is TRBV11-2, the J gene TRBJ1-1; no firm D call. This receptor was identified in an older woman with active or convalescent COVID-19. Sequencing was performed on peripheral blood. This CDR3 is CASSPRSGPNTEAFF. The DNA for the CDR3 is TGTGCCAGCAGCCCCCGGAGCGGGCCGAACACTGAAGCTTTCTTT. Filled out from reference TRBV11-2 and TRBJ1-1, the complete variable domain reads EAGVAQSPRYKIIEKRQSVAFWCNPISGHATLYWYQQILGQGPKLLIQFQNNGVVDDSQLPKDRFSAERLKGVDSTLKIQPAKLEDSAVYLCASSPRSGPNTEAFFGQGTRLTVV.